A single sample gave rise to the 20 T cell receptor beta chains below, sequenced in a study of human T cells and chemical hapten exposure. The sample's time point: pre-sensitization, week 0. As for treatment: therapeutic diphenylcyclopropenone sensitization with weekly scalp DPC. TCRdb re-called the RACE reads with MiXCR, one entry per CDR3 protein. This sample carries about 59,000 distinct CDR3 sequences, around 11% of them seen once, and the ten largest clones take 3% to 4.5%. The specimen comprised whole blood, sampled in connection with sensitization to the hapten diphenylcyclopropenone (DPC). Receptor source: a woman aged 40 to 50 with alopecia areata. Some clones in this sample may be carry-over from other donors' samples.

This clonotype was recorded many times. V usage is TRBV20-1 and J usage is TRBJ1-3; the D is unclear. Germline V gives CDR1 DFQATT, CDR2 SNEGSKA (reference sequence). Trimming left V 5 bases short and J 0 bases short, with 5 bases between. This CDR3 comprises 12 residues. CDR3 residues: CSAQFSGNTIYF. In DNA form, the CDR3 reads TGCAGTGCTCAGTTCTCTGGAAACACCATATATTTT.

The chain is built from TRBV30 and TRBJ2-1; TRBD1 or TRBD2 may be the D gene (5 bases each). CDR1 is GTSNPN and CDR2 is SVGIG in the germline V gene (reference sequence). The CDR3 has 14 residues. V shed 0 bases and J shed 7 bases, with 13 bases lying between them. The CDR3 reads CAWSVRGWGNEQFF. DNA of the CDR3: TGTGCCTGGAGTGTCCGGGGCTGGGGGAATGAGCAGTTCTTC.

J is TRBJ2-1 and V is TRBV19; 14 nucleotides agree with TRBD2. V shed 7 bases, J shed 4 bases, and the junction held 15 bases outside the gene matches. CDR1 LNHDA and CDR2 SQIVND come from the germline V gene (reference sequence). This CDR3 spans 19 amino acids. In DNA form, the CDR3 reads TGTGCCAGTACTACCGCGGGGACTAGCGGGAGAAAGGGGTACAATGAGCAGTTCTTC. Its translation: CASTTAGTSGRKGYNEQFF.

The chain is built from TRBV29-1 and TRBJ2-5; unclear D gene. This CDR3 spans 11 amino acids. V was pared by 7 bases and J by 0 bases, with 6 bases between. Per the germline V gene, CDR1 is SQVTM and CDR2 is ANQGSEA. CDR3 protein: CSAANQETQYF. CDR3 coding DNA: TGCAGCGCTGCGAACCAAGAGACCCAGTACTTC. Combining the CDR3 with reference TRBV29-1 and TRBJ2-5 gives the whole variable domain SAVISQKPSRDICQRGTSLTIQCQVDSQVTMMFWYRQQPGQSLTLIATANQGSEATYESGFVIDKFPISRPNLTFSTLTVSNMSPEDSSIYLCSAANQETQYFGPGTRLLVL.

This sequence joins TRBV19 and TRBJ2-2; unclear D gene. CDR1 is LNHDA and CDR2 is SQIVND in the germline V gene (reference sequence). The V and J ends lost 7 bases and 6 bases respectively, with 12 bases between them. The CDR3 covers 13 residues. The CDR3 spells CASTVSLAGELFF. CDR3 coding DNA: TGTGCCAGTACAGTTTCGCTGGCCGGGGAGCTGTTTTTT.

This clonotype was counted many times. The DNA for the CDR3 is TGCGCCAGCGGACAGCTTGCTGGAAACACCATATATTTT. Amino acids: CASGQLAGNTIYF. The chain couples TRBV10-2 to TRBJ1-3, with TRBD1 as a possible D gene (6 bases). V was clipped by 8 bases and J by 2 bases, with 10 bases between them. CDR1 and CDR2 from the germline V gene are WSHSY and SAAADI. The CDR3 loop spans 13 amino acids.

The chain couples TRBV6-2 or TRBV6-3 to TRBJ2-2, with D unclear. The CDR3 has 12 residues. Looked up from germline, CDR1 is MNHEY and CDR2 is SVGEGT. Between the trimmed V and J ends, which lost 2 bases and 7 bases, there was a span of 5 bases. This CDR3 is CASSYPLGELFF. The CDR3, as DNA: TGTGCCAGCAGTTACCCTCTCGGGGAGCTGTTTTTT.

The chain couples TRBV4-2 to TRBJ1-5, with 7 bases fitting TRBD1. V lost 3 bases to trimming and J lost 0 bases; unmatched junction nucleotides: 2. Germline V gene lookup returns CDR1 LGHNA and CDR2 YNFKEQ. The CDR3 spans 15 residues. The CDR3 loop is CASSQYRGSNQPQHF. Here the CDR3 DNA reads TGTGCCAGCAGCCAGTACAGGGGTAGCAATCAGCCCCAGCATTTT.

This clonotype occurred many times. The gene calls are TRBV4-2 and TRBJ2-3; 7 bases line up with TRBD1. This CDR3 contains 16 residues. Germline trimming cut 1 base from V and 2 bases from J; bases unmatched to any gene: 6. Germline lookup yields CDR1 LGHNA and CDR2 YNFKEQ. The CDR3 loop is CASSQAKTGYTDTQYF. For the CDR3, the DNA is TGTGCCAGCAGCCAAGCAAAGACAGGGTACACAGATACGCAGTATTTT.

This clonotype was recorded a few times. The chain joins TRBV6-5 to TRBJ1-1; no definite D call. The CDR3 runs 14 residues. Germline V gives CDR1 MNHEY, CDR2 SVGAGI. V dropped 5 bases and J dropped 1 base, with 11 bases sitting between them. The CDR3 reads CASSPSHENTEAFF. The CDR3 coding sequence is TGTGCCAGCAGTCCGTCACATGAGAACACTGAAGCTTTCTTT.

This sequence joins TRBV10-3 and TRBJ2-7; D remains ambiguous. Germline-derived CDR1 and CDR2 are ENHRY and SYGVKD. Deletions cut 1 base from V and 7 bases from J, with 5 bases between. There are 11 residues in the CDR3. Here the CDR3 reads CAISELGEQYF. For the CDR3, the DNA is TGTGCCATCAGTGAGTTGGGAGAGCAGTACTTC.

The genes are TRBV6-4 and TRBJ2-1; D may be TRBD1 (6 bases). Trimming left V 4 bases short and J 3 bases short, with 10 bases between. CDR1 and CDR2 from the germline V gene are MRHNA and SNTAGT. CDR3 size: 14 residues. The CDR3 protein is CASSARTDYNEQFF. The CDR3 DNA is TGTGCCAGCAGTGCTCGGACAGACTACAATGAGCAGTTCTTC.

The table lists this clonotype with many counts. This chain links TRBV4-3 with TRBJ2-3; 8 bases line up with TRBD1. The CDR3 loop spans 14 amino acids. V was pared by 1 base and J by 11 bases, with 8 bases of the junction left unmatched. Germline assignment: CDR1 LGHNA and CDR2 YSLEER. CDR3 nucleotides: TGCGCCAGCAGCCAAGCCCATACAGGGGGACGGCAGTATTTT. Its translation is CASSQAHTGGRQYF.

This clonotype has a handful of counts. The CDR3 protein is CSVPGRAGETQYF. CDR3 bases: TGCAGTGTCCCCGGGAGGGCGGGAGAGACCCAGTACTTC. This chain joins TRBV20-1 and TRBJ2-5, with 8 bases lining up with TRBD2. The V segment lost 7 bases and the J segment 4 bases; nucleotides outside the gene matches: 8. CDR3 length equals 13 residues. The germline V gene has CDR1 DFQATT and CDR2 SNEGSKA (reference sequence).

This clonotype occurred many times. This chain connects TRBV20-1 to TRBJ2-7, with TRBD2 identical over 9 bases. The CDR3 extends over 13 amino acids. After removal of 3 bases from V and 1 base from J, the junction contained 1 base not matched to a gene. From germline, CDR1 is DFQATT and CDR2 SNEGSKA (reference sequence). The CDR3 loop is CSARAGGSYEQYF. In DNA, the CDR3 is TGCAGTGCTAGGGCGGGAGGGTCCTACGAGCAGTACTTC.

In this sample, this clonotype turned up many times. The chain joins TRBV4-3 to TRBJ2-2; a possible D gene is TRBD1 (5 bases). The CDR3 length is 15 residues. Germline V gene lookup returns CDR1 LGHNA and CDR2 YSLEER. Trimming cost V 6 bases and J 3 bases, with 14 bases left between them. This chain's CDR3 is CASRRTEGDTGELFF. DNA for the CDR3: TGCGCCAGCAGGCGCACAGAAGGGGACACCGGGGAGCTGTTTTTT.

The table lists this clonotype with many counts. This chain joins TRBV7-2 and TRBJ2-5; D tentatively reads TRBD1 or TRBD2 (5 bases each). CDR3 size: 16 residues. Germline assignment: CDR1 SGHTA and CDR2 FQGNSA. The V and J ends lost 2 bases and 6 bases respectively, with 19 bases between them. The CDR3 is CASSLLSRGPHQTQYF. CDR3 coding DNA: TGTGCCAGCAGCTTACTCTCCCGGGGCCCTCATCAGACCCAGTACTTC.

Many counts were recorded for this clonotype. The junction does not match germline at one end; this may be a read error. The rearrangement joins TRBV6-1 to TRBJ1-2; D gene unclear. Looked up from germline, CDR1 is MNHNS and CDR2 is SASEGT. The CDR3 has 13 amino acids. This CDR3 is CASSEGLNYGYTF. In nucleotides, the CDR3 is TGTGCCAGCAGCGAAGGGCTTAACTATGGCTACACCTTC.

In its sample, this clonotype was seen many times. V is TRBV4-3 and J is TRBJ2-5, with TRBD1 identical over 7 bases. This CDR3 spans 13 amino acids. With 4 bases clipped from V and 5 bases from J, the junction kept 4 bases outside the gene matches. Germline CDR1 LGHNA, CDR2 YSLEER. CDR3 sequence: CASSPGTAETQYF. DNA for the CDR3: TGCGCCAGCAGCCCCGGGACAGCGGAGACCCAGTACTTC.

V gene TRBV18 combines with J gene TRBJ1-5; D might be TRBD1 (5 bases). CDR3 size: 14 residues. V lost 3 bases and J lost 4, with 10 bases in between. Germline CDR1 KGHSH, CDR2 LQKENI. DNA of the CDR3: TGTGCCAGCTCACCGCAGGGACCTAATCAGCCCCAGCATTTT. Its protein is CASSPQGPNQPQHF. Full variable domain (outside the CDR3, taken from reference TRBV18 and TRBJ1-5): NAGVMQNPRHLVRRRGQEARLRCSPMKGHSHVYWYRQLPEEGLKFMVYLQKENIIDESGMPKERFSAEFPKEGPSILRIQQVVRGDSAAYFCASSPQGPNQPQHFGDGTRLSIL.